The 14 T cell receptor beta chains presented below share a single source sample, sequenced in a study of OX40 agonist ivuxolimab in advanced cancers. To prepare the library, the immunoSEQ multiplex PCR assay was applied. Drawn from immuneACCESS, this table holds only the in-frame rearrangements with V and J called that TCRdb kept. Clones are partly lost; checked studies trace under half to an unresolved V gene and leave the rest unexplained. The sample table shows some 50,000 clones, and 75% to 85% are seen once. About 3.1% of the sample is in the top ten clones. The specimen was CD4+ or CD8+ T cells sorted from blood, collected in a trial of the OX40 agonist ivuxolimab. Source of these receptors: an adult with an advanced solid tumor such as melanoma, head and neck, liver or kidney cancer.

This clone has more than one count but fewer than ten. The rearrangement uses TRBV7-2 and TRBJ2-7; 9 nucleotides align to TRBD2. The CDR3 is made up of 14 amino acids. J was trimmed by 4 bases and V by 8 bases; bases with no gene match: 9. The germline V gene encodes CDR1 SGHTA and CDR2 FQGNSA. CDR3 nucleotide sequence: TGTGCCAGCTCCTCTGCGGGAGGGCCGTACGAGCAGTACTTC. Amino acid sequence: CASSSAGGPYEQYF.

This chain connects TRBV15 to TRBJ2-7; TRBD1 matches at 9 bases. This CDR3 is built from 15 residues. After removal of 2 bases from V and 2 bases from J, the junction contained 4 bases not matched to a gene. Germline values: CDR1 LNHNV, CDR2 YYDKDF (reference sequence). CDR3 DNA sequence: TGTGCCACCAGCAGACCGGGACAGGGACCCTACGAGCAGTACTTC. Amino acids: CATSRPGQGPYEQYF.

This clone has a single count. Other nucleotide sequences from this sample produce the same CDR3. The V and J genes are TRBV10-3 and TRBJ1-1; the D gene is possibly TRBD1 (5 bases). The V end was cut by 5 bases, the J end by 5 bases, with 12 bases between. CDR1 and CDR2 (germline): ENHRY, SYGVKD. This CDR3 is built from 13 residues. CDR3 coding DNA: TGTGCCATCAGTCCCGACAGCCTTACTGAAGCTTTCTTT. Amino acid sequence: CAISPDSLTEAFF.

This rearrangement joins TRBV12-2 to TRBJ1-1; TRBD1 is the table's D call and was not checked against the DNA. TRBV12-2 is recorded as a pseudogene. The CDR3 runs to 17 residues. CDR3 coding DNA: TGTGCAAGTCGCTCGGCTGGGCCTCCCCCCATGAACACTGAAGCTTTCTTT. Translation gives CASRSAGPPPMNTEAFF.

The chain has TRBV6-1 and TRBJ2-5, with a tentative D call TRBD2 (6 bases). Germline loops: CDR1 MNHNS, CDR2 SASEGT. V gave up 6 bases and J gave up 5 bases, with 13 bases separating them. The CDR3 is 13 residues long. In nucleotides, the CDR3 is TGTGCCAGCAGGGAACCGGGAGAGGAGACCCAGTACTTC. This encodes CASREPGEETQYF.

V gene TRBV19 combines with J gene TRBJ1-2, with no clear D. This CDR3 contains 13 residues. CDR1 and CDR2 from the germline V gene are LNHDA and SQIVND (reference sequence). V was pared by 7 bases and J by 0 bases, with 9 bases between. The DNA for the CDR3 is TGTGCCAGTAAGGGCAGCACTAACTATGGCTACACCTTC. Amino acid sequence: CASKGSTNYGYTF.

The chain links TRBV19 to TRBJ2-5; no definite D call. This CDR3 is built from 12 residues. Germline CDR1 reads LNHDA; CDR2 reads SQIVND (reference sequence). Deletions cut 10 bases from V and 4 bases from J, with 13 bases between. CDR3 nucleotide sequence: TGTGCCACCGCAACGACGGCAGAGACCCAGTACTTC. This codes for CATATTAETQYF.

Details on this clone: Other DNA sequences from this sample encode an identical CDR3 as well. The rearrangement uses TRBV6-5 and TRBJ2-4; 7 bases match TRBD1. Germline trimming cut 5 bases from V and 6 bases from J; bases unmatched to any gene: 7. Germline CDR1 is MNHEY and CDR2 is SVGAGI. CDR3 length equals 14 residues. The CDR3 here is CASSVGPGGNIQYF. As DNA, the CDR3 is TGTGCCAGCAGTGTGGGCCCAGGGGGAAACATTCAGTACTTC.

This clone has more than one count but fewer than ten. The chain employs TRBV18 and TRBJ2-6, with TRBD1 as a possible D gene (6 bases). The V gene's germline CDR1 is KGHSH and CDR2 LQKENI. Trimming pared 1 base from V and 0 bases from J, leaving 13 bases between. The CDR3 extends over 18 amino acids. CDR3 region: CASSPLQGASSGANVLTF. For the CDR3, the DNA is TGTGCCAGCTCACCACTACAGGGAGCGAGCTCTGGGGCCAACGTCCTGACTTTC.

CDR3 loop: CASSLMVMRTEAFF. The DNA of the CDR3 is TGTGCCAGCAGCTTAATGGTGATGCGGACTGAAGCTTTCTTT. The chain links TRBV7-2 to TRBJ1-1; no definite D call. CDR1 and CDR2 from the germline V gene are SGHTA and FQGNSA. There are 14 residues in the CDR3. Trimming took off 2 bases at V and 5 bases at J, with 12 bases between the two ends.

The CDR3 loop is CASSLARGSPNQPQHF. CDR3 bases: TGTGCCAGCAGCTTGGCACGTGGCTCCCCCAATCAGCCCCAGCATTTT. The chain employs TRBV5-6 and TRBJ1-5; D remains ambiguous. The CDR3 is 16 amino acids. V was pared by 0 bases and J by 3 bases, with 13 bases between. CDR1 is SGHDT, CDR2 YYEEEE, per germline.

The V call is TRBV2, the J call TRBJ2-2; D is undetermined. The germline V and J ends were trimmed by 6 bases and 5 bases, with 10 bases remaining between them. CDR1 and CDR2 from the germline V gene are SNHLY and FYNNEI. The CDR3 has 13 residues. CDR3 DNA: TGTGCCAGCAGATTTACGAGGACCGGGGAGCTGTTTTTT. Translation: CASRFTRTGELFF.

The chain carries TRBV4-1 and TRBJ2-7; D ambiguous. Germline V gives CDR1 MGHRA, CDR2 YSYEKL. This CDR3 contains 15 residues. With 1 base removed from V and 0 bases from J, the gap between germline ends came to 10 bases. The CDR3 here is CASSQGSWSSYEQYF. CDR3 bases: TGCGCCAGCAGCCAAGGGTCCTGGAGCTCCTACGAGCAGTACTTC.

The CDR3 loop reads CASSPRVSPYEQYF. In nucleotides, the CDR3 is TGTGCCAGCTCACCGAGGGTCAGTCCCTACGAGCAGTACTTC. The rearrangement joins TRBV18 to TRBJ2-7; D is perhaps TRBD2 (5 bases). In germline, CDR1 is KGHSH, CDR2 LQKENI. The CDR3 length is 14 residues. V was trimmed by 3 bases and J by 2 bases, leaving 11 bases between them.